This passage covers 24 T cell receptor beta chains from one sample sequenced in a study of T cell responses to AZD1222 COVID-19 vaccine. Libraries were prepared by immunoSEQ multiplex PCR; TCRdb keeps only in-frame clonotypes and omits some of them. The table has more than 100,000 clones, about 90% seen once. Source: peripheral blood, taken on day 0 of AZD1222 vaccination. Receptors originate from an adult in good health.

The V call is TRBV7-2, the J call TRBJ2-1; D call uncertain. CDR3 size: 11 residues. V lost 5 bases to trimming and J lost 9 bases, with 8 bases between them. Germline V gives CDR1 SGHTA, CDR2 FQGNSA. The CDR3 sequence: CASSPRGEQFF. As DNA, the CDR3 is TGTGCCAGCAGCCCTCGCGGTGAGCAGTTCTTC.

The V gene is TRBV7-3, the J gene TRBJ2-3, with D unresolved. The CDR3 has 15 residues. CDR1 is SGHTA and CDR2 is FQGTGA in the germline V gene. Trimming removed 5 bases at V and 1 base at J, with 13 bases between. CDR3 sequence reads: CASSNDRARTDTQYF. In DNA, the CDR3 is TGTGCCAGCAGCAACGACCGTGCTCGCACAGATACGCAGTATTTT.

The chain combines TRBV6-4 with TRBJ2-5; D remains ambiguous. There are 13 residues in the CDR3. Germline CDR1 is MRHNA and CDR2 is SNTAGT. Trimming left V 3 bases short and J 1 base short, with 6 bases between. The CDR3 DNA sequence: TGTGCCAGCAGTGAGTCCCCCCAAGAGACCCAGTACTTC. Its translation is CASSESPQETQYF.

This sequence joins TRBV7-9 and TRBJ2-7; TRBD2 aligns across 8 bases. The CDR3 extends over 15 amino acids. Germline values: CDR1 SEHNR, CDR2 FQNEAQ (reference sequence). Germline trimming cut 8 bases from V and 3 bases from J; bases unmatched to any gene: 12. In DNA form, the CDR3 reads TGTGCCAGCGTTAGGGGACCGCGGGGGGACTACGAGCAGTACTTC. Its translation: CASVRGPRGDYEQYF.

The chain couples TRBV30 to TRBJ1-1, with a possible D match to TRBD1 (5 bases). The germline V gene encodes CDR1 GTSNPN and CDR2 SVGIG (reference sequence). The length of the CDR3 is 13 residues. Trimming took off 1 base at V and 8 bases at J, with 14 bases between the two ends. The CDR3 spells CAWSGFDSSEAFF. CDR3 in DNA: TGTGCCTGGAGTGGGTTTGACAGCTCGGAAGCTTTCTTT.

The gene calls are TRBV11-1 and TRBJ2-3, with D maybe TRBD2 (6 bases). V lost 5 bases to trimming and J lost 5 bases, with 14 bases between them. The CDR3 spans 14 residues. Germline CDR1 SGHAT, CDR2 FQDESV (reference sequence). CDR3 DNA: TGTGCCAGCAGCCCGGGAGCGGCAGAAGATACGCAGTATTTT. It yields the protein CASSPGAAEDTQYF.

CDR3 DNA sequence: TGTGCCAGTGGGACAGACAAAACCCGGCTCAGCTCCTACAATGAGCAGTTCTTC. This encodes CASGTDKTRLSSYNEQFF. The rearrangement links TRBV7-9 to TRBJ2-1, with 7 bases fitting TRBD1. From germline, CDR1 is SEHNR and CDR2 FQNEAQ (reference sequence). This CDR3 is 18 amino acids long. Unmatched junction bases numbered 17, after V lost 9 bases and J lost 0 bases.

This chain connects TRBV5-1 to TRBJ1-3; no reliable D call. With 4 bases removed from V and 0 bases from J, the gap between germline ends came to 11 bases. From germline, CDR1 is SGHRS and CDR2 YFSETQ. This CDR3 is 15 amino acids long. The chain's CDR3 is CASSRPESSGNTIYF. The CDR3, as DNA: TGCGCCAGCAGCCGGCCGGAGAGCTCTGGAAACACCATATATTTT.

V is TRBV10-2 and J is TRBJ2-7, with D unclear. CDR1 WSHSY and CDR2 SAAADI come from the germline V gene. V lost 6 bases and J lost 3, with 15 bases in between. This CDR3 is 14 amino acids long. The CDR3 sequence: CASRLMGSYYEQYF. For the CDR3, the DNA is TGCGCCAGCAGACTAATGGGCTCTTACTACGAGCAGTACTTC.

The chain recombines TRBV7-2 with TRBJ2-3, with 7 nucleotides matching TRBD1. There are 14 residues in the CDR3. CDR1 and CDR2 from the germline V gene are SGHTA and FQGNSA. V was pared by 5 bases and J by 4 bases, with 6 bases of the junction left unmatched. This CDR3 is CASSQGEPADTQYF. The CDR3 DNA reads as TGTGCCAGCAGCCAGGGGGAACCCGCAGATACGCAGTATTTT.

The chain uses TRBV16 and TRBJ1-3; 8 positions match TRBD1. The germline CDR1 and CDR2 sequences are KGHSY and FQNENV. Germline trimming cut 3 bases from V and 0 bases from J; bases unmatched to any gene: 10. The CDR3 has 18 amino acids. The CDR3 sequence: CASSQLTGGARSGNTIYF. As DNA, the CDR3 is TGTGCCAGCAGCCAGCTAACAGGGGGTGCACGCTCTGGAAACACCATATATTTT.

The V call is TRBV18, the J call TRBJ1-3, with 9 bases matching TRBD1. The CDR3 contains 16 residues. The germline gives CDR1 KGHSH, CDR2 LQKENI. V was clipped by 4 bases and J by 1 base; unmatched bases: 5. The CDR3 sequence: CASSQATGGSGNTIYF. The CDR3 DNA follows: TGTGCCAGCTCACAAGCGACAGGGGGGTCTGGAAACACCATATATTTT. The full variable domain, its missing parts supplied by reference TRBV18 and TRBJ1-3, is NAGVMQNPRHLVRRRGQEARLRCSPMKGHSHVYWYRQLPEEGLKFMVYLQKENIIDESGMPKERFSAEFPKEGPSILRIQQVVRGDSAAYFCASSQATGGSGNTIYFGEGSWLTVV.

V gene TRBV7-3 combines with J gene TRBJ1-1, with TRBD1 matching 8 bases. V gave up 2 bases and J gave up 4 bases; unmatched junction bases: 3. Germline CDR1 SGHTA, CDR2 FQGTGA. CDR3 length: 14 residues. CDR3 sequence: CASSLSGGVTEAFF. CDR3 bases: TGTGCCAGCAGCTTATCAGGGGGCGTCACTGAAGCTTTCTTT.

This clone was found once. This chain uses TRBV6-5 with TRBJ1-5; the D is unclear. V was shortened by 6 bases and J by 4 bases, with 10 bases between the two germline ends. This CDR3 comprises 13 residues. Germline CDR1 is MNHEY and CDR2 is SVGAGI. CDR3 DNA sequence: TGTGCCAGCAGGCGAGACGGTAATCAGCCCCAGCATTTT. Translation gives CASRRDGNQPQHF.

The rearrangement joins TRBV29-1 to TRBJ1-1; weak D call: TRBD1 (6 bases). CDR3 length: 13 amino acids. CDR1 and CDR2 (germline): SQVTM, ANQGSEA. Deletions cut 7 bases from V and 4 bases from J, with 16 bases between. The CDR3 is CSGGTNWGTEAFF. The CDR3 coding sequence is TGCAGCGGGGGGACAAACTGGGGCACTGAAGCTTTCTTT.

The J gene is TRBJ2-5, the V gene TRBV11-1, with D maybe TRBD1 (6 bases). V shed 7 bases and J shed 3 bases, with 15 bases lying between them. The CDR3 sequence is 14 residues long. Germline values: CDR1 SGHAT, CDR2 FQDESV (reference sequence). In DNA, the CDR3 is TGTGCCAGCAACAACCGGGACACTAAAGAGACCCAGTACTTC. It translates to CASNNRDTKETQYF.

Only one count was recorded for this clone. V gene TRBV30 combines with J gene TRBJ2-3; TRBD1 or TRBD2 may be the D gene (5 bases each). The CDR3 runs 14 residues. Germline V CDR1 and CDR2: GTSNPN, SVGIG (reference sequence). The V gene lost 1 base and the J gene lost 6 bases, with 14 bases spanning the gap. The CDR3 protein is CAWSAGRGSDTQYF. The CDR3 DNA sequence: TGTGCCTGGAGTGCAGGACGGGGCTCGGATACGCAGTATTTT.

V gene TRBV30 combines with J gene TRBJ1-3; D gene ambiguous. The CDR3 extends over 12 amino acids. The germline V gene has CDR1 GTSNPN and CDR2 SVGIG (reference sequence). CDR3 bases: TGTGCTCAAGGGCCTTCTGGAAACACCATATATTTT. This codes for CAQGPSGNTIYF.

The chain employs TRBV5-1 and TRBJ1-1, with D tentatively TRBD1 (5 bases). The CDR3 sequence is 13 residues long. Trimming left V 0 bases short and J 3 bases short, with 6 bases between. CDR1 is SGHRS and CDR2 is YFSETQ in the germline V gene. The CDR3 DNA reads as TGCGCCAGCAGCTTGGGGGGACACACTGAAGCTTTCTTT. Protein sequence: CASSLGGHTEAFF.

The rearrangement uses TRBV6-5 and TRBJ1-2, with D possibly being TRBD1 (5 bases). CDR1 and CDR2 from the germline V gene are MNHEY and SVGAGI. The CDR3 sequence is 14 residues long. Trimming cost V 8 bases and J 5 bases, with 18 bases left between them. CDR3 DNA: TGTGCCAGCCGGTTACAGGAGGGGTTTTATGGCTACACCTTC. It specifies CASRLQEGFYGYTF.

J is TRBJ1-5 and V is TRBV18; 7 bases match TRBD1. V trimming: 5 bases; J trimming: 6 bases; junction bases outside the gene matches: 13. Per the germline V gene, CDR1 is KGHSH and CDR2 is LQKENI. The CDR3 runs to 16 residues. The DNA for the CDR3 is TGTGCCAGCTCAAAAAAAACAACAGGGGTGGGTCAGCCCCAGCATTTT. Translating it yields CASSKKTTGVGQPQHF.

The chain's CDR3 is CASSLVGAFLGNEQFF. As DNA, the CDR3 is TGTGCCAGCAGCTTAGTTGGTGCCTTTCTAGGCAATGAGCAGTTCTTC. The chain uses TRBV11-2 and TRBJ2-1; D remains unclear. Germline V gene data show CDR1 as SGHAT and CDR2 as FQNNGV. This CDR3 is 16 amino acids long. Trimming removed 1 base at V and 6 bases at J, with 16 bases between.

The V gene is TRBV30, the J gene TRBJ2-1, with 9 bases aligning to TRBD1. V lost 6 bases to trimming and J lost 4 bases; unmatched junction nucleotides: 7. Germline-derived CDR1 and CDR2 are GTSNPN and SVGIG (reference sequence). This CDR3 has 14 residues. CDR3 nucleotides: TGTGCCTGTACCGGGACAGGGTCTTACAATGAGCAGTTCTTC. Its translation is CACTGTGSYNEQFF. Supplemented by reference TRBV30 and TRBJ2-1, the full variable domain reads SQTIHQWPATLVQPVGSPLSLECTVEGTSNPNLYWYRQAAGRGLQLLFYSVGIGQISSEVPQNLSASRPQDRQFILSSKKLLLSDSGFYLCACTGTGSYNEQFFGPGTRLTVL.

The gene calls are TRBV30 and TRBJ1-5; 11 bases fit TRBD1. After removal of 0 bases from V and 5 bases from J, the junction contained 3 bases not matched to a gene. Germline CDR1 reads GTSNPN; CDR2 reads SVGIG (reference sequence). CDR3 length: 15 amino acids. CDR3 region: CAWSVRDRGYQPQHF. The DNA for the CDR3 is TGTGCCTGGAGTGTTAGGGACAGGGGGTATCAGCCCCAGCATTTT.